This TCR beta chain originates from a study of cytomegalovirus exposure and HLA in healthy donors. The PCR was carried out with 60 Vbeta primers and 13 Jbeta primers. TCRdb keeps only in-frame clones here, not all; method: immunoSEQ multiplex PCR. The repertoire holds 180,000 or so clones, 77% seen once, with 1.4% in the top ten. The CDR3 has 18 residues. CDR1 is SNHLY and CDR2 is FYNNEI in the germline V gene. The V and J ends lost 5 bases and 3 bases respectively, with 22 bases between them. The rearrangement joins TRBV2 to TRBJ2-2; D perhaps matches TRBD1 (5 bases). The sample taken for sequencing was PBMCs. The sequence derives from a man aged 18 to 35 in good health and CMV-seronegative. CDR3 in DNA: TGTGCCAGCAGTAACTCCCGGTACAGGCGGAGAGACACCGGGGAGCTGTTTTTT. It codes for CASSNSRYRRRDTGELFF.